Listed here are 2 T cell receptor beta chains from one sample, sequenced in a study of OX40 agonist ivuxolimab in advanced cancers. The protocol was immunoSEQ multiplex PCR, while the TCRdb copy is restricted to in-frame clones and leaves out a portion. The repertoire holds around 23,000 clones, with less than 90% as singletons. The source material was CD4+ or CD8+ T cells sorted from blood, sampled in a trial of the OX40 agonist ivuxolimab. The receptors were gathered from an adult with an advanced solid tumor such as melanoma, head and neck, liver or kidney cancer.

This rearrangement joins TRBV7-9 to TRBJ2-1; 9 nucleotides line up with TRBD1. Germline trimming cut 4 bases from V and 6 bases from J; bases unmatched to any gene: 4. CDR3 size: 14 residues. CDR1 SEHNR and CDR2 FQNEAQ come from the germline V gene (reference sequence). The CDR3 sequence is CASSSRDRVNEQFF. CDR3 nucleotides: TGTGCCAGCAGCTCCCGGGACAGGGTCAATGAGCAGTTCTTC.

This sequence joins TRBV7-3 and TRBJ2-1; 9 bases are a match to TRBD2. J gave up 5 bases and V 5 bases, and 7 bases lay outside the gene matches. Germline V gene lookup returns CDR1 SGHTA and CDR2 FQGTGA. The CDR3 extends over 15 amino acids. This chain's CDR3 is CASSATGTSHNEQFF. The CDR3 nucleotides are TGTGCCAGCAGCGCCACCGGGACTAGCCACAATGAGCAGTTCTTC.